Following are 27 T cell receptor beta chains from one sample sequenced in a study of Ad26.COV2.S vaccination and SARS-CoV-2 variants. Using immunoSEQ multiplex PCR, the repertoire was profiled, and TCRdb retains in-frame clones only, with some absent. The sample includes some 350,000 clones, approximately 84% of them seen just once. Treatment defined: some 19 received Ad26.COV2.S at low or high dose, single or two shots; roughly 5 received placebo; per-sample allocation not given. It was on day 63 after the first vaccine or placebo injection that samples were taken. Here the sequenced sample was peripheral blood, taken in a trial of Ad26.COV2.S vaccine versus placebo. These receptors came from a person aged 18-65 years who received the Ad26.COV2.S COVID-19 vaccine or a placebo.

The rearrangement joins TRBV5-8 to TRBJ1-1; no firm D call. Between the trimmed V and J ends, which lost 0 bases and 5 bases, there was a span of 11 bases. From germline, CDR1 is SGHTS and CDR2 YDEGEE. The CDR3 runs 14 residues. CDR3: CASSLDGSWTEAFF. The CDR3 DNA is TGTGCCAGCAGCTTGGATGGGAGTTGGACTGAAGCTTTCTTT.

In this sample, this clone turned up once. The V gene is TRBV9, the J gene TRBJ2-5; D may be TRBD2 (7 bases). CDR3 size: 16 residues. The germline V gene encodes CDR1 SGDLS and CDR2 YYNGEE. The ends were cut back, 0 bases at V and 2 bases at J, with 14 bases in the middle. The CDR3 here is CASSVVWEGGQETQYF. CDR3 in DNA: TGTGCCAGCAGCGTAGTCTGGGAGGGGGGACAAGAGACCCAGTACTTC.

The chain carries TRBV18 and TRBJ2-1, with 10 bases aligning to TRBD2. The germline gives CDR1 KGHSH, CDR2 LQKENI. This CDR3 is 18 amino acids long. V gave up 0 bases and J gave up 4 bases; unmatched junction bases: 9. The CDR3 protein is CASSPPNLGLALYNEQFF. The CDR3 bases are TGTGCCAGCTCACCACCCAACCTGGGACTAGCGCTATACAATGAGCAGTTCTTC.

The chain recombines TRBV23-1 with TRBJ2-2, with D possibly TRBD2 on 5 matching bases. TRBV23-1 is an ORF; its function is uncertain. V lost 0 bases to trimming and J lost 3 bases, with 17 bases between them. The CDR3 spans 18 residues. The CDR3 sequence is CASSQSREGRRDTGELFF. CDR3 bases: TGCGCCAGCAGTCAATCACGAGAAGGGCGGCGGGACACCGGGGAGCTGTTTTTT.

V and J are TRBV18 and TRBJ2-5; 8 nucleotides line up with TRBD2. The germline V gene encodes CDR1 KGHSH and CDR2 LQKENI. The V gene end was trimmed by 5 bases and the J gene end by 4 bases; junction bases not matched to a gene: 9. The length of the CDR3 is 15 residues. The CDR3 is CASSGLGLAGETQYF. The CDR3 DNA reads TGTGCCAGCTCAGGTCTCGGACTAGCCGGAGAGACCCAGTACTTC.

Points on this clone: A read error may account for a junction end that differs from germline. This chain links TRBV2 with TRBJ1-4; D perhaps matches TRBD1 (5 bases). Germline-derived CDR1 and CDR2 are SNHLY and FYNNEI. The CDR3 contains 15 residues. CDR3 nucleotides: TGTGCCAGCAGAGAAGACAGCAATCCTGTCGAAAAACTGTTTTTT. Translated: CASREDSNPVEKLFF.

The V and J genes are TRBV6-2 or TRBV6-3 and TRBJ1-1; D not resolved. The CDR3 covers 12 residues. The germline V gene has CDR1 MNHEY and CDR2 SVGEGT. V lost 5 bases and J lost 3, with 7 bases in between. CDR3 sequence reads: CASSPRHTEAFF. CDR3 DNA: TGTGCCAGCAGTCCCCGGCACACTGAAGCTTTCTTT.

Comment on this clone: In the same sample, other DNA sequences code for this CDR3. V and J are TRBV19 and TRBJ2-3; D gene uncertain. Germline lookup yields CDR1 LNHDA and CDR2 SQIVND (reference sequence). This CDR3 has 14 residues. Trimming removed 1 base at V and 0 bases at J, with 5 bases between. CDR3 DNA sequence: TGTGCCAGTAGTATAGGGGGTAGCACAGATACGCAGTATTTT. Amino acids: CASSIGGSTDTQYF.

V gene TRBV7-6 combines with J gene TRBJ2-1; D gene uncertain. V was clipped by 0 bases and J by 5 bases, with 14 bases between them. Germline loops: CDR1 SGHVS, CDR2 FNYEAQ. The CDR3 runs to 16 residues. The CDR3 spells CASSLASAGPNNEQFF. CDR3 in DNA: TGTGCCAGCAGCTTAGCGAGCGCCGGTCCTAACAATGAGCAGTTCTTC.

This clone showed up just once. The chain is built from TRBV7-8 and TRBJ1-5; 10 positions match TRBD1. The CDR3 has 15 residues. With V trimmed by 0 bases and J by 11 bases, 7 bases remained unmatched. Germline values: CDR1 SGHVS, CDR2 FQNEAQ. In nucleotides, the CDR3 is TGTGCCAGCAGCTTAGCACCGGGACAGGGGAAAACCCAGCATTTT. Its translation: CASSLAPGQGKTQHF.

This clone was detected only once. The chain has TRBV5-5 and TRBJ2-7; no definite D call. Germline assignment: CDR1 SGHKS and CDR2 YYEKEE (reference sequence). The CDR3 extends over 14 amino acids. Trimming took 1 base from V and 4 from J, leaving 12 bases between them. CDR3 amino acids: CASSLPGTAYEQYF. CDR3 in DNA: TGTGCCAGCAGCTTGCCAGGAACCGCGTACGAGCAGTACTTC.

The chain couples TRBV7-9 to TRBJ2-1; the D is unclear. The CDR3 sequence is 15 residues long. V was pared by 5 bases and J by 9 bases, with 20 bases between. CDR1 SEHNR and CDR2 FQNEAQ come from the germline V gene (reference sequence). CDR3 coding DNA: TGTGCCAGCAGCCCCACATCGCCCCGGCTGGGTGAGCAGTTCTTC. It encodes CASSPTSPRLGEQFF.

CDR3 in amino acids: CASRRGGAGDTQYF. CDR3 bases: TGTGCCAGCAGACGCGGGGGGGCCGGAGATACGCAGTATTTT. This rearrangement joins TRBV9 to TRBJ2-3; 9 nucleotides line up with TRBD2. CDR1 and CDR2 (germline): SGDLS, YYNGEE. CDR3 length equals 14 residues. V trimming: 5 bases; J trimming: 5 bases; junction bases outside the gene matches: 6.

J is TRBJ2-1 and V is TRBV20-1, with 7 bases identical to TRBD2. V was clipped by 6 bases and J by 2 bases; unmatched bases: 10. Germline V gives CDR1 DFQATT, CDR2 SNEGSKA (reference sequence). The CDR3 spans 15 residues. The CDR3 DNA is TGCAGTGCGAGTGGGCAGCGGGACGCCTACAATGAGCAGTTCTTC. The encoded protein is CSASGQRDAYNEQFF.

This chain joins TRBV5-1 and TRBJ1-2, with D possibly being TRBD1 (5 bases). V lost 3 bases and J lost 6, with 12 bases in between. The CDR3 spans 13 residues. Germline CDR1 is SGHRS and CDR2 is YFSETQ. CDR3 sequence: CASSSTGSDGYTF. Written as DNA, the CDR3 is TGCGCCAGCAGCTCCACAGGATCGGATGGCTACACCTTC.

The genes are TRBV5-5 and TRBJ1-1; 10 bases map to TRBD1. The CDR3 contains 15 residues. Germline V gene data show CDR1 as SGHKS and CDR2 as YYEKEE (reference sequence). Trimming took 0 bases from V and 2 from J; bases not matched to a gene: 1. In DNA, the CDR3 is TGTGCCAGCAGCTTGGCGACAGGGGGCAACACTGAAGCTTTCTTT. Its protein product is CASSLATGGNTEAFF.

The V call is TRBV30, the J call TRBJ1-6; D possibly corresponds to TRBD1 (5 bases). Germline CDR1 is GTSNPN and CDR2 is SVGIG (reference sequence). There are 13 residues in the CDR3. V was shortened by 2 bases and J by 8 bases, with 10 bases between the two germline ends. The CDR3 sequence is CAWSPGFDSPLHF. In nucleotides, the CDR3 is TGTGCCTGGAGTCCAGGGTTCGATTCACCCCTCCACTTT.

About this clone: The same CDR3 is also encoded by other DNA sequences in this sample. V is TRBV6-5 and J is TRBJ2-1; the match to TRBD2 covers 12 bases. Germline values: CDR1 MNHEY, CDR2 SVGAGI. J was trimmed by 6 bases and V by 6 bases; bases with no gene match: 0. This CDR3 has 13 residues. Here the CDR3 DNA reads TGTGCCAGCAGACTAGCGGGAGGCAATGAGCAGTTCTTC. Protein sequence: CASRLAGGNEQFF.

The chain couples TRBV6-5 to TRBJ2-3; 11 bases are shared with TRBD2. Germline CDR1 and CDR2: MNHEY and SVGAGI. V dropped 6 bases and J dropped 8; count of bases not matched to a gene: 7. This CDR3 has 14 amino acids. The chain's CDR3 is CASRGGLAGSTQYF. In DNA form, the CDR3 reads TGTGCCAGCAGGGGCGGACTAGCGGGCTCTACGCAGTATTTT.

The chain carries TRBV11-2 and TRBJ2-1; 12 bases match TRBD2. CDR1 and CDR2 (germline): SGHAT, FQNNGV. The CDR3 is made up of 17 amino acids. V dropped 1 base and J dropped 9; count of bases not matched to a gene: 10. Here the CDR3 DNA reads TGTGCCAGCAGCTTAGTACGACTAGCGGGAGTTGGCCGTGAGCAGTTCTTC. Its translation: CASSLVRLAGVGREQFF.

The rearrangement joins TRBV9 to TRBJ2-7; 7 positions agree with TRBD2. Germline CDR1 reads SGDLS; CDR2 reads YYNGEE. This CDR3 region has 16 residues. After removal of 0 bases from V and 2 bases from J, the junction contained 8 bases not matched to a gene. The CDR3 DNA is TGTGCCAGCAGCGTAGGGCTAGCGGCCACTCCCTACGAGCAGTACTTC. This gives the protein CASSVGLAATPYEQYF.

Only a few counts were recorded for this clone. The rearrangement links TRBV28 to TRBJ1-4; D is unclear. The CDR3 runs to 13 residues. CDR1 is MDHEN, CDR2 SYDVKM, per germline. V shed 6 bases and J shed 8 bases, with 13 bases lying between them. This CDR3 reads CASRWNGGEKLFF. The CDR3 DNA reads TGTGCCAGCAGGTGGAATGGAGGGGAAAAACTGTTTTTT.

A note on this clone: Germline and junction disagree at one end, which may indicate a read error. Here the CDR3 DNA reads TGCGCCAGCAGTGAGCCGCCAGGGACAGCCAACTTC. Translated: CASSEPPGTANF. The chain couples TRBV10-1 to TRBJ1-2; 7 bases align to TRBD1. Germline values: CDR1 WNHNN, CDR2 SYGVQD (reference sequence). This CDR3 comprises 12 residues.

In DNA form, the CDR3 reads TGTGCCAGCGTCGGTGGCATGGGCTACACCTTC. Translation gives CASVGGMGYTF. J is TRBJ1-2 and V is TRBV6-5, with D unresolved. CDR1 MNHEY and CDR2 SVGAGI come from the germline V gene. The CDR3 has 11 amino acids. Trimming removed 8 bases at V and 8 bases at J, with 12 bases between.

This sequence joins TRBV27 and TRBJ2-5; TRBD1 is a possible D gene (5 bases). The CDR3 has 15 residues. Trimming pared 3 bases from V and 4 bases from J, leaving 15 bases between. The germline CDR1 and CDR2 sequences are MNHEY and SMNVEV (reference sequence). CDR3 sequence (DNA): TGTGCCAGCAGTTTTATCCAGGGTACTCGAGAGACCCAGTACTTC. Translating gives CASSFIQGTRETQYF.

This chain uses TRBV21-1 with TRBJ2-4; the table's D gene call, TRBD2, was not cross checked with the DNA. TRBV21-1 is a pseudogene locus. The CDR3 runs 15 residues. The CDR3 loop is CASSKAGRAKNIQYF. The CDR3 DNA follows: TGTGCCAGCAGCAAAGCTGGGAGGGCCAAAAACATTCAGTACTTC.

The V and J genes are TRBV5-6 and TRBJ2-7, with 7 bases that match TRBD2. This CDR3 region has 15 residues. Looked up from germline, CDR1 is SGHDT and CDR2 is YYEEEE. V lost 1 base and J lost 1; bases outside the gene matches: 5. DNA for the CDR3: TGTGCCAGCAGCTTGCTGGGGGGGGATTCCTACGAGCAGTACTTC. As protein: CASSLLGGDSYEQYF.